This paragraph covers one TCR beta chain sequence. Generated by immunoSEQ multiplex PCR, the TCRdb table keeps only in-frame clones and is missing some. The sample lists around 200,000 clones; around 86% were seen once. This CDR3 comprises 13 residues. Looked up from germline, CDR1 is MDHEN and CDR2 is SYDVKM. Between the trimmed V and J ends, which lost 7 bases and 5 bases, there was a span of 14 bases. These data come from a study of blood T cell repertoires in COVID-19. The receptor was isolated from a man aged 35 to 55 with active or convalescent COVID-19. The V gene is TRBV28, the J gene TRBJ2-5, with D possibly being TRBD2 (5 bases). The sequenced sample consisted of peripheral blood. The CDR3, as DNA: TGTGCCAGCACGGTGGGAAGGAGGGAGACCCAGTACTTC. Residues: CASTVGRRETQYF.